Following are 19 T cell receptor beta chains from one sample sequenced in a study of blood T cells in healthy people across ages. A second PCR of 7 to 11 cycles used a sample-barcoded 5' primer and a J-beta primer mix. MiXCR was run by TCRdb on the 5' RACE reads, yielding one entry per CDR3 protein. The sample lists some 850,000 distinct CDR3 sequences, 20% to 30% occurring once. In addition, the sample was reused for a study of T cells of mothers and their children.

The sample comprised blood. The source is a boy between 10 and 17 years old in good health.

The chain uses TRBV9 and TRBJ2-1, with no clear D. The CDR3 loop spans 14 amino acids. Germline CDR1 SGDLS, CDR2 YYNGEE. The V gene lost 5 bases and the J gene lost 6 bases, with 15 bases spanning the gap. The CDR3 DNA sequence: TGTGCCAGCAGTCTTTGGGCTCCCAGCAATGAGCAGTTCTTC. This gives the protein CASSLWAPSNEQFF. The full variable domain, rest sourced from reference TRBV9 and TRBJ2-1, is DSGVTQTPKHLITATGQRVTLRCSPRSGDLSVYWYQQSLDQGLQFLIQYYNGEERAKGNILERFSAQQFPDLHSELNLSSLELGDSALYFCASSLWAPSNEQFFGPGTRLTVL.

This clonotype was counted a few times. The chain recombines TRBV9 with TRBJ2-5; 8 bases line up with TRBD2. The assigned J gene may be wrong: the sequence end matches TRBJ2-1 better. The CDR3 runs to 18 residues. Germline loops: CDR1 SGDLS, CDR2 YYNGEE. The CDR3 bases are TGTGCCAGCAGCGTAATTCCTAGCGGGTCACCCGCCTACAATGAGCAGTTCTTC. Protein product: CASSVIPSGSPAYNEQFF.

J is TRBJ2-2 and V is TRBV4-1; D uncertain. Germline values: CDR1 MGHRA, CDR2 YSYEKL. This CDR3 region has 14 residues. Trimming shortened V by 2 bases and J by 5 bases, and 9 bases separated the two germline ends. CDR3: CASSQRAGTGELFF. The CDR3 DNA reads TGCGCCAGCAGCCAAAGGGCCGGGACCGGGGAGCTGTTTTTT.

This chain links TRBV29-1 with TRBJ1-2; D may be TRBD1 (6 bases). The CDR3 loop spans 13 amino acids. Trimming left V 7 bases short and J 0 bases short, with 12 bases between. Per germline, CDR1 SQVTM and CDR2 ANQGSEA. The CDR3, as DNA: TGCAGCGGGAGGGACAACGCTAACTATGGCTACACCTTC. It is translated as CSGRDNANYGYTF.

The gene calls are TRBV5-5 and TRBJ2-2; the D gene could be TRBD1 or TRBD2 (6 bases each). The CDR3 loop spans 15 amino acids. V shed 4 bases and J shed 7 bases, with 17 bases lying between them. CDR1 and CDR2 (germline): SGHKS, YYEKEE (reference sequence). For the CDR3, the DNA is TGTGCCAGCAGCCCAGAAGGGGGGTCGGGCGGGGAGCTGTTTTTT. It translates to CASSPEGGSGGELFF.

The rearrangement links TRBV7-7 to TRBJ2-5, with a possible D match to TRBD2 (6 bases). Germline loops: CDR1 SSHAT, CDR2 FNYEAQ (reference sequence). Trimming took off 0 bases at V and 5 bases at J, with 13 bases between the two ends. The CDR3 spans 15 residues. The DNA for the CDR3 is TGTGCCAGCAGCTTAGCGGGACTCCTGGGCGAGACCCAGTACTTC. Translation gives CASSLAGLLGETQYF.

This clonotype was found many times. V and J are TRBV7-3 and TRBJ2-5; D gene uncertain. V lost 0 bases, J lost 3 bases, and 8 bases lay in between. The CDR3 length is 14 residues. Germline loops: CDR1 SGHTA, CDR2 FQGTGA. Here the CDR3 reads CASSLTKWEETQYF. DNA of the CDR3: TGTGCCAGCAGCTTAACGAAGTGGGAAGAGACCCAGTACTTC.

The table lists this clonotype with a few counts. An end of the junction does not agree with germline; a read error may underlie this. The chain has TRBV6-1 and TRBJ1-6, with 8 bases that match TRBD1. This CDR3 comprises 16 residues. From germline, CDR1 is MNHNS and CDR2 SASEGT. The CDR3 protein is CASREGQGGYNPPLHF. In nucleotides, the CDR3 is TGTGCCAGCAGAGAAGGACAGGGAGGCTATAATCCACCCCTCCACTTT.

This clonotype appeared a few times. This chain uses TRBV29-1 with TRBJ1-1; tentatively, D is TRBD1 (6 bases). V lost 5 bases to trimming and J lost 6 bases, with 16 bases between them. Germline CDR1 is SQVTM and CDR2 is ANQGSEA. The CDR3 is 13 residues long. The chain's CDR3 is CSVLGGDDPEAFF. The CDR3 coding sequence is TGCAGCGTTTTGGGGGGCGACGATCCTGAAGCTTTCTTT. The full variable domain, rest sourced from reference TRBV29-1 and TRBJ1-1, is SAVISQKPSRDICQRGTSLTIQCQVDSQVTMMFWYRQQPGQSLTLIATANQGSEATYESGFVIDKFPISRPNLTFSTLTVSNMSPEDSSIYLCSVLGGDDPEAFFGQGTRLTVV.

This clonotype was detected only a few times. The rearrangement links TRBV5-5 to TRBJ1-1, with 10 bases lining up with TRBD1. Germline assignment: CDR1 SGHKS and CDR2 YYEKEE (reference sequence). J was trimmed by 0 bases and V by 3 bases; bases with no gene match: 2. This CDR3 region has 15 residues. As DNA, the CDR3 is TGTGCCAGCAGCTGGGGGACAGGGGTGAACACTGAAGCTTTCTTT. Amino acids: CASSWGTGVNTEAFF.

The CDR3 is CASSSTGAAHLKQYF. CDR3 nucleotide sequence: TGTGCCAGCAGCTCTACAGGGGCGGCCCACCTAAAGCAGTACTTC. The chain is built from TRBV7-8 and TRBJ2-5; TRBD1 agrees at 7 bases. This CDR3 comprises 15 residues. Trimming at V came to 4 bases and at J to 11 bases, leaving 16 bases not matched to a gene. CDR1 and CDR2 (germline): SGHVS, FQNEAQ.

This chain joins TRBV9 and TRBJ2-1; 7 bases line up with TRBD2. The V and J ends lost 5 bases and 5 bases, in that order; junction bases with no gene match: 10. CDR1 is SGDLS and CDR2 is YYNGEE in the germline V gene. The CDR3 has 15 residues. As DNA, the CDR3 is TGTGCCAGCAGTGCGGGCTGGGGGGGAGACAATGAGCAGTTCTTC. Its translation is CASSAGWGGDNEQFF. Looking up the rest from reference TRBV9 and TRBJ2-1 gives the full variable domain: DSGVTQTPKHLITATGQRVTLRCSPRSGDLSVYWYQQSLDQGLQFLIQYYNGEERAKGNILERFSAQQFPDLHSELNLSSLELGDSALYFCASSAGWGGDNEQFFGPGTRLTVL.

This clonotype appeared a few times. In DNA, the CDR3 is TGTGCCAGCAGTGTGCTCGGGGGGGCCAATGAGCAGTTCTTC. It encodes CASSVLGGANEQFF. The J gene is TRBJ2-5, the V gene TRBV12-3 or TRBV12-4; TRBD2 matches at 8 bases. With the DNA end fitting TRBJ2-1 better, the J assignment may be wrong. This CDR3 is 14 amino acids long.

The gene calls are TRBV10-3 and TRBJ2-5; perhaps TRBD2 as D (5 bases). The V and J ends lost 2 bases and 0 bases respectively, with 19 bases between them. The CDR3 consists of 18 residues. The germline V gene encodes CDR1 ENHRY and CDR2 SYGVKD. The CDR3 region is CAISEGGGGRMYQETQYF. The CDR3 region has the DNA TGTGCCATCAGTGAGGGCGGAGGCGGACGGATGTACCAAGAGACCCAGTACTTC.

The sample holds a few counts of this clonotype. The gene calls are TRBV19 and TRBJ1-4; D call uncertain. CDR3 length: 15 amino acids. Deletions cut 3 bases from V and 8 bases from J, with 16 bases between. In germline, CDR1 is LNHDA, CDR2 SQIVND (reference sequence). The CDR3 coding sequence is TGTGCCAGTAGTATCGGGCTCCCGGAAAAGGAAAAACTGTTTTTT. Protein product: CASSIGLPEKEKLFF.

The sample holds a few counts of this clonotype. The chain has TRBV20-1 and TRBJ2-2; either TRBD1 or TRBD2 may supply D (6 bases each). The germline CDR1 and CDR2 sequences are DFQATT and SNEGSKA (reference sequence). This CDR3 is built from 16 residues. Trimming removed 0 bases from V and 4 bases from J, with 15 bases in between. CDR3 nucleotides: TGCAGTGCTAGAGATTGGACGGGGGCTGGCACCGGGGAGCTGTTTTTT. Its translation is CSARDWTGAGTGELFF.

V gene TRBV5-1 combines with J gene TRBJ1-4; D unclear. Deletions cut 3 bases from V and 6 bases from J, with 9 bases between. CDR3 length: 13 amino acids. Germline loops: CDR1 SGHRS, CDR2 YFSETQ. The chain's CDR3 is CASSSASYEKLFF. In nucleotides, the CDR3 is TGCGCCAGCAGCTCGGCCAGTTATGAAAAACTGTTTTTT. The variable domain in full, with the rest retrieved from reference TRBV5-1 and TRBJ1-4, is KAGVTQTPRYLIKTRGQQVTLSCSPISGHRSVSWYQQTPGQGLQFLFEYFSETQRNKGNFPGRFSGRQFSNSRSEMNVSTLELGDSALYLCASSSASYEKLFFGSGTQLSVL.

This clonotype appeared a few times. The CDR3 DNA reads TGTGCCAGCAGCCGGGGAGCTCGGGGCACAGAGACCCAGTACTTC. Amino acid sequence: CASSRGARGTETQYF. The chain has TRBV3-1 and TRBJ2-5; D assignment may be TRBD1 or TRBD2 (5 bases each). The CDR3 sequence is 15 residues long. Trimming cost V 4 bases and J 4 bases, with 16 bases left between them. The germline CDR1 and CDR2 sequences are LGHDT and YNNKEL (reference sequence).

This clonotype has just a few counts. The chain carries TRBV27 and TRBJ1-6; maybe TRBD1 (6 bases). Germline V lookup: CDR1 MNHEY, CDR2 SMNVEV (reference sequence). Between the trimmed V and J ends, which lost 5 bases and 6 bases, there was a span of 20 bases. The length of the CDR3 is 17 residues. The CDR3 protein is CASSAPPGASVNSPLHF. Here the CDR3 DNA reads TGTGCCAGCAGTGCGCCCCCAGGGGCCTCTGTTAATTCACCCCTCCACTTT.